This record looks at one T cell receptor beta chain sequence and its context. Its antigen is unidentified. The data originate from a study of blood T cells in healthy people across ages. General study results and limits: Getting older went along with TCR beta diversity per million T cells dropping roughly linearly.

The use of a sample-barcoded 5' primer and a J-beta primer mix characterized a second PCR of 7 to 11 cycles. TCRdb processed the 5' RACE reads anew with MiXCR; each CDR3 protein has one entry. This sample has roughly 2 million distinct CDR3 sequences, with about 50% found just once. V was pared by 2 bases and J by 7 bases, with 9 bases between. The CDR3 consists of 12 residues. Germline V gene data show CDR1 as SEHNR and CDR2 as FQNEAQ (reference sequence). The chain employs TRBV7-9 and TRBJ2-7; tentative D call: TRBD1 (6 bases). The TCR sequence derives from a woman aged 40 to 55 in good health. Specimen: blood. The CDR3 sequence is CASSLSGEEQYF. The CDR3 region has the DNA TGTGCCAGCAGCTTATCAGGGGAAGAGCAGTACTTC.